This TCR beta chain is drawn from a study of blood T cell repertoires in COVID-19. Study-wide background: Italy, Spain and the United States were the sources of the convalescent and acute COVID-19 samples. Nucleic acid was either cDNA or gDNA, and it came from T cells, B-cell-depleted T cells, or PBMCs.

The CDR3 is 16 amino acids. The junction had 6 bases not matched to a gene; V was cut back by 4 bases and J by 0 bases. The V gene's germline CDR1 is MNHNS and CDR2 SASEGT. Original methodology: Using reference gene primer amplification, nucleated cell counts were estimated. Method: immunoSEQ multiplex PCR; TCRdb's copy keeps in-frame clones and lacks some. That table is the source of V, J and clone size, and D and trimming were worked out from the DNA. The table lists around 140,000 clones, approximately 83% of them singletons. The sequenced sample was peripheral blood. J is TRBJ2-4 and V is TRBV6-1; 7 bases fit TRBD1. The receptor's source is a human donor in a cohort sampled during active COVID-19. In DNA form, the CDR3 reads TGTGCCAGCAGTGCACAGGGGTTACTAGCCAAAAACATTCAGTACTTC. Protein sequence: CASSAQGLLAKNIQYF.